The clone carrying this T cell receptor (beta chain) was found many times. One junction end does not reproduce the germline sequence, and a read error may be involved. This CDR3 comprises 12 residues. The source of the sample is a study of T-cell reconstitution after alpha-beta-depleted transplantation in children. Preparation of the TCRbeta library was carried out with unique molecular identifiers. TCRdb re-analysed the PCR reads in MiXCR, keeping a single row per CDR3 protein. The data contain roughly 180,000 distinct CDR3 sequences, roughly 15% of them singletons. The sequence was obtained from a human donor who donated a stem cell graft to a child with acute lymphoblastic leukemia. This chain connects TRBV12-3 or TRBV12-4 to TRBJ2-7; no firm D call. The sample here was PBMCs from the stem cell graft donor, taken from the stem cell graft. The CDR3 DNA reads TGTGCCAGCAGTTTACTCCCGACGGGCCTCAGATTC. Residues: CASSLLPTGLRF.